This TCR beta chain appears in the sequencing data of a study of T cell responses to AZD1222 COVID-19 vaccine. The assay was immunoSEQ multiplex PCR, and TCRdb's table has in-frame clones only and misses some. The data hold 130,000 to 150,000 clones, with about 90% observed a single time. Analysis merged second doses at about 4 or about 12 weeks. Trimming removed 0 bases at V and 2 bases at J, with 11 bases between. The CDR3 contains 16 residues. Germline V gene lookup returns CDR1 LGHDT and CDR2 YNNKEL (reference sequence). The chain has TRBV3-1 (or the pseudogene TRBV3-2) and TRBJ2-1; unclear D gene. Specimen: peripheral blood, collected 28 days after the second AZD1222 dose. This clonotype was obtained from an adult who received the AZD1222 COVID-19 vaccine. CDR3 amino acids: CASSQDKAAPYNEQFF. The CDR3 DNA reads as TGTGCCAGCAGCCAAGACAAGGCAGCGCCCTACAATGAGCAGTTCTTC.